This T cell receptor beta chain was recovered during a study of OX40 agonist ivuxolimab in advanced cancers. Background for the entire study: Ivuxolimab, which targeted the costimulatory receptor OX40 (CD134), was an agonistic, fully human IgG2 monoclonal antibody. Intravenous ivuxolimab was administered to patients every 2 weeks at six dose levels: 0.01, 0.1, 0.3, 1.5, 3 and 10 mg/kg. Of the roughly 54 dose-escalation patients, hepatocellular carcinoma was present in some 19, melanoma in approximately 15, renal cell carcinoma in 9 and head and neck cancer in 9. In the dose-escalation cohort, more than 80% of patients were male, and the mean age was 60 years with a range of about 20 to 79. Prior anti-PD-1, anti-PD-L1 or anti-CTLA-4 therapy was permitted, and about two fifths of dose-escalation patients had received checkpoint inhibitors. Partial responses were achieved by three dose-escalation patients, of whom one had hepatocellular carcinoma and two had cutaneous melanoma. The purpose of peripheral TCRbeta sequencing was to test whether ivuxolimab changed TCR sequence diversity and led to clonal T-cell expansion. The paper describes the monotherapy dose-escalation part (N ≈ 50 patients) of the phase I trial of ivuxolimab. The study at large found these results: Low levels of normalized T-cell clonal expansion were also seen in some nonresponding patients. The antigen specificity of the clonally expanded peripheral T cells was not determined. Clonal expansion of both CD4+ and CD8+ blood T cells was observed from baseline to week 6 at doses 0.1 to 3.0 mg/kg. After ivuxolimab, expanded clones were on average more numerous among CD8+ T cells than among CD4+ T cells. In the 0.1-3.0 mg/kg groups, partial responders were among the patients with the lowest normalized peripheral clonal expansion, particularly in CD8+ T cells.

The germline V gene sets CDR1 to KGHSH and CDR2 to LQKENI. V lost 3 bases and J lost 9 bases; the stretch between them is 14 bases long. The CDR3 has 13 amino acids, counting the end cysteine and phenylalanine. The DNA shown is the 39-base CDR3, in frame from base 1. Patients with a history of autoimmune disease or receiving systemic immunosuppression were excluded from the trial. Peripheral blood for TCR sequencing was drawn from every dose cohort at baseline, at cycle 4 day 1 and at cycle 7 day 1. The samples were drawn from a first-in-human, open-label, multicenter phase I dose-escalation trial of ivuxolimab. Adults with locally advanced or metastatic melanoma, renal cell, hepatocellular, or head and neck squamous cell carcinoma were enrolled in the trial. CD4+ and CD8+ T cells were sorted separately from peripheral blood before TCR sequencing. A remark on this clone: Its cognate antigen has yet to be identified. Base qualities were left out, and no much larger clone turns up one base away.

Genomic DNA was isolated from the sorted cells so that the TCRbeta CDR3 region could be sequenced. TCRbeta CDR3 regions were sequenced using the immunoSEQ Assay. In TCRdb, the immuneACCESS table is reduced to in-frame sequences with V and J assigned. These tables do not hold every clone; where another copy was compared, an unresolved V gene accounts for under half, and the others remain unexplained. This sample gives roughly 56,000 clones in total; 82% of them show up just once. The ten largest clonotypes hold roughly 4% of the sample. Rearrangement joined TRBV18 to TRBJ1-2; matching of 5 bases hints at TRBD1 as the D gene. The sequence was obtained from an adult with an advanced solid tumor such as melanoma, head and neck, liver or kidney cancer. Sequencing was performed on CD4+ or CD8+ T cells sorted from blood, taken in a trial of the OX40 agonist ivuxolimab. The DNA sequence is TGTGCCAGCTCACCTGGGACGGGGTCGAGCTACACCTTC. This translates into CASSPGTGSSYTF.